These 5 T cell receptor beta chains were all obtained from the same sample, sequenced in a study of blood T cells in healthy people across ages. The authors ran a second PCR of 7 to 11 cycles using a sample-barcoded 5' primer and a J-beta primer mix. Via MiXCR, TCRdb re-called the 5' RACE reads, giving one row per CDR3 protein. The repertoire holds about 1.8 million distinct CDR3 sequences, with 49% as singletons. The specimen sequenced was blood. These TCRs come from a middle-aged woman in good health.

V is TRBV27 and J is TRBJ2-5; 7 nucleotides line up with TRBD1. This CDR3 is 15 amino acids long. V shed 2 bases and J 5 bases; nucleotides not matched to a gene: 8. CDR1 is MNHEY, CDR2 SMNVEV, per germline (reference sequence). Here the CDR3 reads CASSLGQATWETQYF. The DNA of the CDR3 is TGTGCCAGCAGTTTAGGACAGGCCACTTGGGAGACCCAGTACTTC.

This sequence joins TRBV28 and TRBJ2-3; tentative D call: TRBD1 (6 bases). Germline CDR1 reads MDHEN; CDR2 reads SYDVKM. V dropped 4 bases and J dropped 1 base, with 15 bases sitting between them. The CDR3 totals 16 residues. The CDR3 nucleotides are TGTGCCAGCAGTTCTCTACAGGGACGGGGCACAGATACGCAGTATTTT. It codes for CASSSLQGRGTDTQYF.

This chain joins TRBV6-5 and TRBJ1-5, with a possible D match to TRBD1 (5 bases). CDR3 length: 13 amino acids. Trimming removed 6 bases at V and 0 bases at J, with 6 bases between. CDR1 and CDR2 (germline): MNHEY, SVGAGI. The CDR3 region has the DNA TGTGCCAGCAGAGACAGTAGCAATCAGCCCCAGCATTTT. This translates into CASRDSSNQPQHF.

The rearrangement links TRBV5-6 to TRBJ2-3; D gene ambiguous. The CDR3 length is 12 residues. From germline, CDR1 is SGHDT and CDR2 YYEEEE. V was cut by 2 bases and J by 14 bases, with 15 bases left in between. CDR3 DNA: TGTGCCAGCAGCTTCCAATTAACCCCAGGGTATTTT. It codes for CASSFQLTPGYF.

The sample holds many counts of this clonotype. The V call is TRBV6-2 or TRBV6-3, the J call TRBJ2-5, with 8 bases lining up with TRBD2. Germline trimming cut 5 bases from V and 1 base from J; bases unmatched to any gene: 3. Per the germline V gene, CDR1 is MNHEY and CDR2 is SVGEGT. This CDR3 region has 14 residues. The CDR3 loop reads CASSAGGPQETQYF. CDR3 nucleotides: TGTGCCAGCAGTGCGGGGGGCCCCCAAGAGACCCAGTACTTC.